This T cell receptor (beta chain) was sequenced in a study of CD8 T cells in ankylosing spondylitis. Making the TCR beta libraries involved quantitative 5'-RACE with molecular barcodes. TCRdb recomputed calls from the 5' RACE reads with MiXCR, one row per CDR3 protein. The table records around 770,000 distinct CDR3 sequences, roughly 19% of them present only once. The CDR3 sequence is 12 residues long. The V gene's germline CDR1 is SQVTM and CDR2 ANQGSEA. The ends were cut back, 3 bases at V and 10 bases at J, with 13 bases in the middle. Comment on this clonotype: No antigen is known for it.

Points from the study as a whole: Several of the motif variants were reported before in synovial fluid and blood from reactive arthritis. As reported, disease-linked clones showed significant enrichment in matched ankylosing spondylitis synovial fluid. What seemed typical of ankylosing spondylitis blood was a TCR beta motif built from several highly homologous variants.

The TCR sequence derives from a male donor with ankylosing spondylitis. The source material was blood, either unsorted or a sorted T cell fraction (not recorded which). The V and J genes are TRBV29-1 and TRBJ2-1; D is perhaps TRBD1 (6 bases). CDR3: CSVDTRGWEQFF. The CDR3 DNA is TGCAGCGTTGATACAAGGGGGTGGGAGCAGTTCTTC.